Listed here are 17 T cell receptor beta chains from one sample, sequenced in a study of CD8 T cells in ankylosing spondylitis. TCRdb passed the 5' RACE reads through MiXCR, listing each CDR3 protein once. Of about 350,000 distinct CDR3 sequences detected, approximately 22% appear once; the ten largest clones hold over 10%. The material sequenced was blood, either unsorted or a sorted T cell fraction (not recorded which). The receptors come from a male donor with ankylosing spondylitis or in good health (not recorded which).

The chain employs TRBV6-1 and TRBJ2-3; tentatively, D is TRBD2 (9 bases). CDR1 MNHNS and CDR2 SASEGT come from the germline V gene. The V and J ends lost 4 bases and 4 bases respectively, with 24 bases between them. The CDR3 is 18 residues long. In nucleotides, the CDR3 is TGTGCCAGCAGTGCGGGGCCCGGACTAGCGACAGGGGCAGATACGCAGTATTTT. Encoded protein: CASSAGPGLATGADTQYF.

Ten or more counts support this clonotype. The genes are TRBV7-8 and TRBJ2-1, with D tentatively TRBD2 (6 bases). V lost 0 bases and J lost 7, with 13 bases in between. This CDR3 is built from 15 residues. Germline V lookup: CDR1 SGHVS, CDR2 FQNEAQ. DNA for the CDR3: TGTGCCAGCAGCTTAGCAGGCCTAGCGTCGAATGAGCAGTTCTTC. It yields the protein CASSLAGLASNEQFF.

This sequence joins TRBV5-6 and TRBJ2-7; no clear D gene. Germline V lookup: CDR1 SGHDT, CDR2 YYEEEE. There are 14 residues in the CDR3. V was pared by 7 bases and J by 2 bases, with 16 bases between. For the CDR3, the DNA is TGTGCCAGCCTCCCTGGGTTCAAACCCTACGAGCAGTACTTC. This encodes CASLPGFKPYEQYF.

This clonotype was observed a few times. The chain uses TRBV20-1 and TRBJ2-1; weak D call: TRBD2 (5 bases). Germline loops: CDR1 DFQATT, CDR2 SNEGSKA (reference sequence). Trimming shortened V by 2 bases and J by 3 bases, and 11 bases separated the two germline ends. This CDR3 contains 14 residues. The CDR3 region is CSARILANYNEQFF. The CDR3 DNA reads as TGCAGTGCTAGAATTCTAGCTAACTACAATGAGCAGTTCTTC.

In this sample, this clonotype turned up a few times. The chain combines TRBV12-3 or TRBV12-4 with TRBJ1-1, with 8 positions matching TRBD1. V shed 6 bases, J shed 11 bases, and the junction held 5 bases outside the gene matches. The CDR3 covers 11 residues. This CDR3 is CASSPTGVAFF. The CDR3 DNA reads as TGTGCCAGCAGCCCGACAGGGGTCGCTTTCTTT.

In DNA, the CDR3 is TGCAGTGCTAGAGATATAGCGGGGGGCACAAATGAGCAGTTCTTC. Residues: CSARDIAGGTNEQFF. This chain joins TRBV20-1 and TRBJ2-1, with 10 nucleotides matching TRBD2. The CDR3 sequence is 15 residues long. J lost 7 bases, V lost 0 bases, and 6 bases had no gene match. Germline CDR1 reads DFQATT; CDR2 reads SNEGSKA (reference sequence).

The chain is built from TRBV5-6 and TRBJ2-5; D is uncertain. The germline V gene has CDR1 SGHDT and CDR2 YYEEEE. V lost 0 bases and J lost 7, with 10 bases in between. The CDR3 length is 13 residues. CDR3 nucleotides: TGTGCCAGCAGCTTGGGCAGCACGCCGACCCAGTACTTC. It codes for CASSLGSTPTQYF.

This chain's CDR3 is CASSGGRWGEQYF. Here the CDR3 DNA reads TGCGCCAGCAGTGGGGGCCGCTGGGGTGAGCAGTACTTC. V and J are TRBV10-1 and TRBJ2-7; TRBD1 is a possible D gene (5 bases). The CDR3 runs to 13 residues. CDR1 is WNHNN and CDR2 is SYGVQD in the germline V gene (reference sequence). Trimming removed 4 bases at V and 7 bases at J, with 14 bases between.

The CDR3, as DNA: TGCGCCAGCAGCCCTGGACAGGGGGCTGAAGCTTTCTTT. It encodes CASSPGQGAEAFF. This chain connects TRBV4-1 to TRBJ1-1; 10 bases are shared with TRBD1. The CDR3 loop spans 13 amino acids. The V gene end was trimmed by 4 bases and the J gene end by 6 bases; junction bases not matched to a gene: 2. The germline gives CDR1 MGHRA, CDR2 YSYEKL.

The table lists this clonotype with many counts. The rearrangement links TRBV12-3 or TRBV12-4 to TRBJ2-1; D may be TRBD1 (5 bases). V lost 5 bases to trimming and J lost 0 bases, with 8 bases between them. There are 14 residues in the CDR3. CDR3 protein: CASSQRGSYNEQFF. The CDR3 nucleotides read TGTGCCAGCAGTCAAAGGGGCTCCTACAATGAGCAGTTCTTC.

This clonotype was seen a handful of times. V is TRBV4-1 and J is TRBJ2-7, with 8 nucleotides matching TRBD2. CDR1 MGHRA and CDR2 YSYEKL come from the germline V gene. The CDR3 totals 14 residues. After removal of 1 base from V and 4 bases from J, the junction contained 3 bases not matched to a gene. As DNA, the CDR3 is TGCGCCAGCAGCCAAGTAGCGGGGTTTTACGAGCAGTACTTC. Its protein is CASSQVAGFYEQYF.

This clonotype occurred a few times. This chain connects TRBV5-5 to TRBJ2-7; D remains ambiguous. The V end was cut by 1 base, the J end by 6 bases, with 11 bases between. Germline V CDR1 and CDR2: SGHKS, YYEKEE (reference sequence). CDR3 length equals 13 residues. CDR3 in amino acids: CASSLYYVGEQYF. The CDR3 DNA reads TGTGCCAGCAGCTTGTATTATGTGGGCGAGCAGTACTTC.

Only a few counts were recorded for this clonotype. This chain links TRBV29-1 with TRBJ2-5, with D unresolved. Per germline, CDR1 SQVTM and CDR2 ANQGSEA. Trimming pared 4 bases from V and 2 bases from J, leaving 11 bases between. The CDR3 is 13 residues long. The CDR3 nucleotides are TGCAGCGTTGCGCTTTGGGCACAAGAGACCCAGTACTTC. Residues: CSVALWAQETQYF.

This clonotype has just a few counts. The chain carries TRBV20-1 and TRBJ2-7; no reliable D call. The CDR3 totals 12 residues. V lost 0 bases and J lost 2, with 5 bases in between. CDR1 is DFQATT, CDR2 SNEGSKA, per germline (reference sequence). CDR3 in DNA: TGCAGTGCTAGAGATGGGCCCTACGAGCAGTACTTC. Amino acids: CSARDGPYEQYF.

Points on this clonotype: Compared with germline, one end of the junction differs, possibly owing to a read error. The chain is built from TRBV7-8 and TRBJ1-5; D gene uncertain. This CDR3 spans 16 amino acids. Looked up from germline, CDR1 is SGHVS and CDR2 is FQNEAQ. CDR3 sequence: CASSLDSLQENQPQLF. DNA for the CDR3: TGTGCCAGCAGCTTAGATTCCCTCCAGGAGAATCAGCCCCAGCTTTTT.

This clonotype was detected a few times. The genes are TRBV4-1 and TRBJ2-1; the D is unclear. The CDR3 is made up of 17 amino acids. Between the trimmed V and J ends, which lost 0 bases and 0 bases, there was a span of 12 bases. The V gene's germline CDR1 is MGHRA and CDR2 YSYEKL. For the CDR3, the DNA is TGCGCCAGCAGCCAAGATTGGCCCGCTAGCTCCTACAATGAGCAGTTCTTC. Translating it yields CASSQDWPASSYNEQFF.

The chain combines TRBV6-1 with TRBJ2-2, with 14 bases fitting TRBD2. CDR3 size: 15 residues. The ends lost 4 bases at V and 7 bases at J; junction bases unmatched: 2. Germline V gene lookup returns CDR1 MNHNS and CDR2 SASEGT. The CDR3 here is CASSAGTSGGGELFF. The DNA for the CDR3 is TGTGCCAGCAGTGCGGGGACTAGCGGGGGCGGGGAGCTGTTTTTT.